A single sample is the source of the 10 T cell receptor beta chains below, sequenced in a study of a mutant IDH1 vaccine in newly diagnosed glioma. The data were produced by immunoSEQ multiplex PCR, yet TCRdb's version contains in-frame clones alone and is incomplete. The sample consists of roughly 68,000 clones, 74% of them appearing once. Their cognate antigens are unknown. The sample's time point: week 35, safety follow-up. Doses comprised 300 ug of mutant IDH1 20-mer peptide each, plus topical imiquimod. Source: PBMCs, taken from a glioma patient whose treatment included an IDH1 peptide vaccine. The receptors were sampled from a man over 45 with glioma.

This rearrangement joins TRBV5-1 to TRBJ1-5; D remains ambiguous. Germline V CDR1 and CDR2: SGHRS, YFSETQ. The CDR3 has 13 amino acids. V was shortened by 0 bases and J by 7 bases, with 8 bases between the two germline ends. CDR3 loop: CASSLDGGQPQHF. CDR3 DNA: TGCGCCAGCAGCTTGGACGGTGGACAGCCCCAGCATTTT.

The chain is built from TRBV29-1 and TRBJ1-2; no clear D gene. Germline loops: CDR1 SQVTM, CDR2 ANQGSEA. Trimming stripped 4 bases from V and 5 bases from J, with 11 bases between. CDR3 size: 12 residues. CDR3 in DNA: TGCAGCGTTGTAGGTTCCCGGTATGGCTACACCTTC. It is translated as CSVVGSRYGYTF.

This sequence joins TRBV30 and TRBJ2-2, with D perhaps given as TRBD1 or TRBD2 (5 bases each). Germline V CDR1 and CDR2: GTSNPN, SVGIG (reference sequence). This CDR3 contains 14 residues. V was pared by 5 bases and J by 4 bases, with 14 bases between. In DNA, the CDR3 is TGTGCCTGGGGAAGAGATGGGGGCACCGGGGAGCTGTTTTTT. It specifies CAWGRDGGTGELFF.

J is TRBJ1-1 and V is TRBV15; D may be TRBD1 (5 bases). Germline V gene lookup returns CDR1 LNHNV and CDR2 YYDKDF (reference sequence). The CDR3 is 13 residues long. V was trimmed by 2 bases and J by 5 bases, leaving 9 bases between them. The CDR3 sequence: CATSRRKGTEAFF. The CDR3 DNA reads TGTGCCACCAGCAGAAGAAAGGGGACTGAAGCTTTCTTT.

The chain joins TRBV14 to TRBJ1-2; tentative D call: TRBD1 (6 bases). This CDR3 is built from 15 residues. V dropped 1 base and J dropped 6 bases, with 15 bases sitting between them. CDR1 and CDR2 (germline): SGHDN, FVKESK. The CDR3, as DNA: TGTGCCAGCAGCCAAGGGGAAAGGGGGGGGGATGGCTACACCTTC. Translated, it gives CASSQGERGGDGYTF.

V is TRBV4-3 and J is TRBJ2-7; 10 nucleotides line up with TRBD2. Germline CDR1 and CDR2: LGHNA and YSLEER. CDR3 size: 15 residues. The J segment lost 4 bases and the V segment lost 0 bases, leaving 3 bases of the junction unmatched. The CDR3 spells CASSQDRTSGYEQYF. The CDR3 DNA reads TGCGCCAGCAGCCAAGACCGGACTAGCGGTTACGAGCAGTACTTC.

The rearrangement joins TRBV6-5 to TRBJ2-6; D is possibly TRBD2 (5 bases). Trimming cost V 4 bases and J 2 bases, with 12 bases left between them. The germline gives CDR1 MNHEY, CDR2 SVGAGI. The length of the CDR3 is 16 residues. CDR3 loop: CASSFTIGAGANVLTF. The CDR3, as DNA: TGTGCCAGCAGTTTCACTATCGGGGCTGGGGCCAACGTCCTGACTTTC.

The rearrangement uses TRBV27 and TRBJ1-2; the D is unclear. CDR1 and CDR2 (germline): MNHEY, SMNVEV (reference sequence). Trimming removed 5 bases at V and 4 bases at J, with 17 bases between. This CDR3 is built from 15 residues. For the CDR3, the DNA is TGTGCCAGCAGTCCCTGGAGAGGGTTGGGCTATGGCTACACCTTC. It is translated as CASSPWRGLGYGYTF.

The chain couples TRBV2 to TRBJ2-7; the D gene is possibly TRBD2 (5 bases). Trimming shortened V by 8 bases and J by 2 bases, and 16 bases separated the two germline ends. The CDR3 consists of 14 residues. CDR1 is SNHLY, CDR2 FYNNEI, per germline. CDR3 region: CASRGEPGPYEQYF. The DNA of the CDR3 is TGTGCCAGCCGGGGAGAGCCCGGGCCCTACGAGCAGTACTTC.

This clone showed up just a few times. This CDR3 is CASTQAQGSHEKLFF. The DNA of the CDR3 is TGTGCCAGCACCCAGGCGCAGGGGAGCCATGAAAAACTGTTTTTT. V and J are TRBV7-2 and TRBJ1-4, with D tentatively TRBD1 (6 bases). The CDR3 runs to 15 residues. The V end was cut by 7 bases, the J end by 6 bases, with 18 bases between. CDR1 SGHTA and CDR2 FQGNSA come from the germline V gene. Full variable domain (missing parts from reference TRBV7-2 and TRBJ1-4): GAGVSQSPSNKVTEKGKDVELRCDPISGHTALYWYRQSLGQGLEFLIYFQGNSAPDKSGLPSDRFSAERTGGSVSTLTIQRTQQEDSAVYLCASTQAQGSHEKLFFGSGTQLSVL.